The next 4 T cell receptor beta chains were all read from a single sample in a study of T cell clones after liver transplantation. Produced via immunoSEQ multiplex PCR; TCRdb's table is partial and in-frame only. The sample lists about 20,000 clones, 75% to 80% seen once, with around 32% in the top ten. Sequenced here: CD8+ T cells from blood, sampled approximately 52 months after liver transplant. Receptor source: a human patient who received a liver transplant. T cells may partly derive from the graft donor.

CDR3 region: CASKRRTNEKLFF. The CDR3 nucleotides read TGTGCCAGCAAACGGCGGACTAATGAAAAACTGTTTTTT. V is TRBV28 and J is TRBJ1-4; D uncertain. V lost 7 bases and J 2 bases, leaving 8 bases between the germline ends. Germline-derived CDR1 and CDR2 are MDHEN and SYDVKM. This CDR3 is built from 13 residues.

The chain employs TRBV11-2 and TRBJ2-7; the match to TRBD2 covers 10 bases. Per germline, CDR1 SGHAT and CDR2 FQNNGV. This CDR3 has 15 amino acids. V shed 2 bases and J 7 bases; nucleotides not matched to a gene: 8. CDR3 nucleotides: TGTGCCAGCAGCTTAAACGAACTAGCGGGGTTGGAGCAGTACTTC. This gives the protein CASSLNELAGLEQYF.

By share, this clone counts as medium-sized (0.01 to 0.1%). The genes are TRBV5-4 and TRBJ1-1, with D possibly being TRBD1 (6 bases). V was shortened by 7 bases and J by 7 bases, with 17 bases between the two germline ends. Germline CDR1 is SGHNT and CDR2 is YYREEE (reference sequence). The length of the CDR3 is 13 residues. In nucleotides, the CDR3 is TGTGCCAGCTACAGTGGGGGGGCAGATGAAGCTTTCTTT. As protein: CASYSGGADEAFF.

This rearrangement joins TRBV28 to TRBJ2-7, with 8 bases fitting TRBD1. Germline assignment: CDR1 MDHEN and CDR2 SYDVKM. The CDR3 length is 16 residues. The V and J ends lost 6 bases and 0 bases, in that order; junction bases with no gene match: 10. In DNA, the CDR3 is TGTGCCAGCAGCCCCAGGACAGGGCCCGACTCCTACGAGCAGTACTTC. It translates to CASSPRTGPDSYEQYF.